These T cell receptor beta chains were read from a single sample in a study of PD-1 blockade in classical Hodgkin lymphoma. Data came from immunoSEQ multiplex PCR; TCRdb stores just in-frame clones and leaves some out. Here the sample spans 20,000 to 25,000 clones, under 95% being singletons. Sequencing was carried out using CD4+ T cells from blood. These receptors were taken from a human donor with classical Hodgkin lymphoma. CDR3s leave out the opening cysteine and the closing phenylalanine or tryptophan.

TRBV19 | ASKATSGGAPDTQY
TRBV7-9 | ASRPSGGQNTGELF
TRBV28 | ASSLYSPTGELF
TRBV5-1 | ASSSALAGGPNEQF
TRBV6-1 | ASTYGQGGGYT
TRBV7-2 | ASSLQDRVSNQPQH
TRBV10-3 | AISESDQPQH
TRBV6-5 | ASRRTSGGELF
TRBV6-4 | ASSDSGVGYT
TRBV28 | ASSLWDGGALYEQY
TRBV9 | ASSVEGDTEAF
TRBV9 | ASSGYTQEGEKLF
TRBV6-1 | ASSDPAFWNEQY
TRBV7-2 | ASSLTGYQPQH
TRBV7-2 | ASSFGGGNAYTGELF
TRBV28 | ASHRDRGGEQY
TRBV6-5 | ASSYSSGTPYEQY
TRBV6-1 | ASRSRGGTDTQY
TRBV10-3 | AITRDRSSYEQY
TRBV7-9 | ASSQKQQGFGPETQY
TRBV10-3 | AISGGFRFKF
TRBV7-9 | ASSPLAGATDTQY
TRBV6-5 | ASSSTGGLNQPQH
TRBV7-8 | ASSFKRDSYNEQF
TRBV6-6 | ASNSSPGQGREKLF
TRBV11-2 | ASSSRARWETTDTQY
TRBV7-9 | ASSLVRGWQETQY
TRBV29-1 | SVEKGSSSYEQY
TRBV5-5 | ASSLDRVAHGGNSPLH
TRBV19 | ASSDPRREVNYGYT
TRBV5-1 | ASSLNLGEDGYT
TRBV29-1 | SVLPPGAYEQY
TRBV10-2 | ASRGLGYQPQH
TRBV5-1 | ASSFSGGAYNEQF
TRBV7-2 | ASSFGRANTEAF
TRBV29-1 | SVGTGGGTEAF
TRBV7-8 | ASSALPGAGETQY